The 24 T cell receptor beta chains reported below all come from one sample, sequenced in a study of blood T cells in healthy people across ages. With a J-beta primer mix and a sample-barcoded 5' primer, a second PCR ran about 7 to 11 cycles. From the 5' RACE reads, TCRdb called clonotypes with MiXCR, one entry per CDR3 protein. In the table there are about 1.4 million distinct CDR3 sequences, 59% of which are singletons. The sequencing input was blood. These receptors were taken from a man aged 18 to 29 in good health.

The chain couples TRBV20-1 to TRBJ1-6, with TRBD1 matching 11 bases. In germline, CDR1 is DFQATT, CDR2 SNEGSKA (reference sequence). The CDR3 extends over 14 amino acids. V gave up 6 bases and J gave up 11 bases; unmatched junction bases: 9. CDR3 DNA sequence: TGCAGTGCGCCGGGACAGGGGGATTTGGCACCCCTCCACTTT. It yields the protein CSAPGQGDLAPLHF.

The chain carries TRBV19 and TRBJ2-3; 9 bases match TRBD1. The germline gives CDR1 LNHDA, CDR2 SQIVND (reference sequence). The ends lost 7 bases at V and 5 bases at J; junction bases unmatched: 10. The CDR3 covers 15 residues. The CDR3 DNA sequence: TGTGCCAGTACCTCACTTAGGACAGGGGAAGATACGCAGTATTTT. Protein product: CASTSLRTGEDTQYF.

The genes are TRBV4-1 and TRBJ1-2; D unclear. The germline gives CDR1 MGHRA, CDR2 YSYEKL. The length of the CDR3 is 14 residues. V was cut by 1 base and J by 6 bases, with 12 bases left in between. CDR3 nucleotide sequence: TGCGCCAGCAGCCAAGGTGGGTTTAGCCATGGCTACACCTTC. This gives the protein CASSQGGFSHGYTF.

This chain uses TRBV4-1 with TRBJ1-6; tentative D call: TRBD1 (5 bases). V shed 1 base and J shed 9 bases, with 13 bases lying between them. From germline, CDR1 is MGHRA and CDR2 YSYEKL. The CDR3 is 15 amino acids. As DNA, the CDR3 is TGCGCCAGCAGCCAAGGCTCCTTCGGGACTTCACCCCTCCACTTT. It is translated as CASSQGSFGTSPLHF.

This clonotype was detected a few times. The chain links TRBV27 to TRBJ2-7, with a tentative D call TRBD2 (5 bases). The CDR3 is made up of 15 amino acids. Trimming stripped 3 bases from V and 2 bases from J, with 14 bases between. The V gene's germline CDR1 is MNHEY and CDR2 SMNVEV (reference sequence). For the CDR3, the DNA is TGTGCCAGCAGTTTGAAAGGGCTAGCCCCCTACGAGCAGTACTTC. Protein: CASSLKGLAPYEQYF.

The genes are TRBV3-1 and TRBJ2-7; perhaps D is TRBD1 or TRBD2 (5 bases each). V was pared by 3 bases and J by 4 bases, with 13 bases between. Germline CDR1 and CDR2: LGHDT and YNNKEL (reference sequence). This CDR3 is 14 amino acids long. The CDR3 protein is CASSHGTGRYEQYF. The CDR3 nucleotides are TGTGCCAGCAGCCACGGGACCGGCAGGTACGAGCAGTACTTC.

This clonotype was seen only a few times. Here the CDR3 DNA reads TGTGCCAGCAGTTACTCGTTCCAGTACAATGAGCAGTTCTTC. As protein: CASSYSFQYNEQFF. The chain recombines TRBV6-5 with TRBJ2-1; the D is unclear. Germline assignment: CDR1 MNHEY and CDR2 SVGAGI. Trimming removed 0 bases at V and 4 bases at J, with 7 bases between. CDR3 length equals 14 residues.

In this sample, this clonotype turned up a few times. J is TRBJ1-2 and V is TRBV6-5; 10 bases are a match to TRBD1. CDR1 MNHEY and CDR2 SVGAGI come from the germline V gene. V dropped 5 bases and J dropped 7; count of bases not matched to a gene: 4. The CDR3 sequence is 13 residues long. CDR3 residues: CASSETGGSGYTF. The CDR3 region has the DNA TGTGCCAGCAGTGAGACAGGGGGCAGTGGCTACACCTTC.

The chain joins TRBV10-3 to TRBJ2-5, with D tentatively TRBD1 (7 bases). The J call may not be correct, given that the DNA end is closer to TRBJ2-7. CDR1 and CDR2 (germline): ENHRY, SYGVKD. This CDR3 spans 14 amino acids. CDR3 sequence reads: CAISLGRGASEQYF. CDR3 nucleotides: TGTGCCATCAGTTTGGGCAGGGGGGCAAGCGAGCAGTACTTC.

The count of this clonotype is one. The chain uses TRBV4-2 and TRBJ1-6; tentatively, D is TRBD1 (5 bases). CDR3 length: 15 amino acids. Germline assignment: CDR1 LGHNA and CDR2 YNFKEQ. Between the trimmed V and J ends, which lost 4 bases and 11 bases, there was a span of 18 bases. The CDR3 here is CASSRPGPDATPLHF. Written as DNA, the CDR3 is TGTGCCAGCAGCCGTCCGGGACCTGACGCGACACCCCTCCACTTT.

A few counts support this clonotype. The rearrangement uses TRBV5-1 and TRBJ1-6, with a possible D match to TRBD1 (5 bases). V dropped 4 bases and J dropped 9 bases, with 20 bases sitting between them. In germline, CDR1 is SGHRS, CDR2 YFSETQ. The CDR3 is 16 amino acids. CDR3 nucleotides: TGCGCCAGCAGCCCGGAGGGGCAGGTGCAGCGTTCACCCCTCCACTTT. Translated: CASSPEGQVQRSPLHF. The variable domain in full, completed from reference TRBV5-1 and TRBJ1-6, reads KAGVTQTPRYLIKTRGQQVTLSCSPISGHRSVSWYQQTPGQGLQFLFEYFSETQRNKGNFPGRFSGRQFSNSRSEMNVSTLELGDSALYLCASSPEGQVQRSPLHFGNGTRLTVT.

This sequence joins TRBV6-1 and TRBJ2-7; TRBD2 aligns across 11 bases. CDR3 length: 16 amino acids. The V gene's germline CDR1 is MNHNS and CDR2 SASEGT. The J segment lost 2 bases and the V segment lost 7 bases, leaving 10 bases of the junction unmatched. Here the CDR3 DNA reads TGTGCCAGCAACACCGGGGGACTAGCGGACCCCTACGAGCAGTACTTC. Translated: CASNTGGLADPYEQYF.

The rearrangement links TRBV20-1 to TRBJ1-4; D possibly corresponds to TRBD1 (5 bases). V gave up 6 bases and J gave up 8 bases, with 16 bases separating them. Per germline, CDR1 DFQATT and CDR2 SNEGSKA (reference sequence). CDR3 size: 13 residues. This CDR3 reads CSAAPPGPEKLFF. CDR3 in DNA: TGCAGTGCCGCCCCCCCGGGACCCGAAAAACTGTTTTTT.

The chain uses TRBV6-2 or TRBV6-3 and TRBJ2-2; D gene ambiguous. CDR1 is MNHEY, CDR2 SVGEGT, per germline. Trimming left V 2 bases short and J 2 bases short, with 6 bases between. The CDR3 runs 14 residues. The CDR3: CASSYVHNTGELFF. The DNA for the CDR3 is TGTGCCAGCAGTTACGTTCATAACACCGGGGAGCTGTTTTTT.

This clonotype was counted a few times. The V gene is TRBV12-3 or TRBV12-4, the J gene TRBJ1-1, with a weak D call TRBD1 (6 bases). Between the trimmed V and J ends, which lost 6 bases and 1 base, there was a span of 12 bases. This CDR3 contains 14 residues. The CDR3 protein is CASRPGHSNTEAFF. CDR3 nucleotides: TGTGCCAGCAGGCCGGGACATTCGAACACTGAAGCTTTCTTT.

The CDR3 spells CASSPLSTEETQYF. As DNA, the CDR3 is TGTGCCAGCAGTCCTCTCTCGACAGAAGAGACCCAGTACTTC. The rearrangement links TRBV28 to TRBJ2-5, with D possibly being TRBD1 (5 bases). The CDR3 length is 14 residues. V was pared by 5 bases and J by 3 bases, with 13 bases between. The germline V gene encodes CDR1 MDHEN and CDR2 SYDVKM.

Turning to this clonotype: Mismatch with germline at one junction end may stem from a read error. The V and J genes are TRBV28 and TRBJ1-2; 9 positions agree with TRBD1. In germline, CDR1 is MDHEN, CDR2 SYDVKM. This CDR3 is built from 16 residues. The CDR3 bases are TGTGCCAGCAGACCGGGACAGGGATGGGAAAACTATGGTTACACCTTC. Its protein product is CASRPGQGWENYGYTF.

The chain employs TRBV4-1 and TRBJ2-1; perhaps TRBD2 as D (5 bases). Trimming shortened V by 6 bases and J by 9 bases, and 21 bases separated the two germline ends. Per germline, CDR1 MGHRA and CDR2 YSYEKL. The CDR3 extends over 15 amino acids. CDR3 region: CASSPGSLSWGEQFF. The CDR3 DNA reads TGCGCCAGCAGTCCGGGAAGCTTGAGTTGGGGTGAGCAGTTCTTC.

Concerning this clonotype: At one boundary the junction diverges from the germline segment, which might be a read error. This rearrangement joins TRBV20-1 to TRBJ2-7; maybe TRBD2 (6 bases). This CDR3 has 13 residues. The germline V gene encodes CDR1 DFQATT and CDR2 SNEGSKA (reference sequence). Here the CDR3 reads CSARGWTDYEKYF. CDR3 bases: TGCAGTGCTAGGGGATGGACGGACTACGAGAAGTACTTC.

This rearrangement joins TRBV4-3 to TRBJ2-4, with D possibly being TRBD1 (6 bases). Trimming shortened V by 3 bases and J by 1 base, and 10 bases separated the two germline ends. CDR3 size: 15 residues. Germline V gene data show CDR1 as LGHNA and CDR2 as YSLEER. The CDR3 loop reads CASSHNRVAKNIQYF. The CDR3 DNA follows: TGCGCCAGCAGCCATAACAGGGTTGCCAAAAACATTCAGTACTTC.

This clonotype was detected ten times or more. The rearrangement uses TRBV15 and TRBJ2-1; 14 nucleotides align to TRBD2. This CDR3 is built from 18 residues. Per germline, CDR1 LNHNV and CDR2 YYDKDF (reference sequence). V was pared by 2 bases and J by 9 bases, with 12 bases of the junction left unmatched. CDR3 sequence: CATSRISTGTSGRSEQFF. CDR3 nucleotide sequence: TGTGCCACCAGCAGAATTTCTACCGGGACTAGCGGGAGAAGTGAGCAGTTCTTC.

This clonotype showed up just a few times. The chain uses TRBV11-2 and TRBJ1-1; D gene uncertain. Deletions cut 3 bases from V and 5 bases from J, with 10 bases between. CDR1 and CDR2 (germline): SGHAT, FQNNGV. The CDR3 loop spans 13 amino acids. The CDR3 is CASSFKAGTEAFF. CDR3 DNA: TGTGCCAGCAGCTTCAAGGCGGGGACTGAAGCTTTCTTT.

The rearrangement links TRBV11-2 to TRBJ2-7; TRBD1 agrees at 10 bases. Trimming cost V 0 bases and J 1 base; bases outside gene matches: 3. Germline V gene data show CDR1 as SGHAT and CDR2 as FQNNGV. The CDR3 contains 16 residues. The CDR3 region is CASSLDPGQGSYEQYF. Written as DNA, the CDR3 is TGTGCCAGCAGCTTAGATCCGGGACAGGGGTCCTACGAGCAGTACTTC.

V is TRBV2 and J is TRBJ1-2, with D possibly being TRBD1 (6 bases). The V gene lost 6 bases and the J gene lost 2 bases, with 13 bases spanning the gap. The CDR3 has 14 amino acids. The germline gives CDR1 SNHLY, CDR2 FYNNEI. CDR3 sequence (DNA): TGTGCCAGCAGCGCAGACAGGCGAAACTATGGCTACACCTTC. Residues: CASSADRRNYGYTF.